The 20 T cell receptor beta chains below were found in one sample sequenced in a study of blood T cell repertoires in COVID-19 (dated by TCRdb to about 2020). Library preparation was by the immunoSEQ multiplex PCR assay. Drawn from immuneACCESS, this table holds only the in-frame rearrangements with V and J called that TCRdb kept. Clones are partly lost; checked studies trace under half to an unresolved V gene and leave the rest unexplained. The sample records approximately 180,000 clones, over 75% of which are singletons. Of the sample, approximately 0.5% falls within the top ten clones. Sample: peripheral blood. These TCRs come from a man aged 45 to 65 with acute or convalescent COVID-19.

This clone was observed a single time. The chain carries TRBV30 and TRBJ2-6, with a possible D match to TRBD1 (5 bases). Germline lookup yields CDR1 GTSNPN and CDR2 SVGIG (reference sequence). The CDR3 extends over 15 amino acids. Trimming took 3 bases from V and 0 from J, leaving 9 bases between them. The CDR3 reads CAWRGQSSGANVLTF. The CDR3 bases are TGTGCCTGGAGGGGGCAGAGCTCTGGGGCCAACGTCCTGACTTTC.

The genes are TRBV7-2 and TRBJ2-3; no reliable D call. Trimming removed 2 bases from V and 4 bases from J, with 10 bases in between. Germline loops: CDR1 SGHTA, CDR2 FQGNSA. This CDR3 has 14 amino acids. The CDR3 DNA is TGTGCCAGCAGCTTACGCGTATCCCCAGATACGCAGTATTTT. Protein: CASSLRVSPDTQYF.

The V gene is TRBV4-3, the J gene TRBJ2-1, with D possibly matching TRBD1 (5 bases). CDR1 is LGHNA and CDR2 is YSLEER in the germline V gene. This CDR3 region has 14 residues. The V end was cut by 0 bases, the J end by 10 bases, with 13 bases between. The CDR3 is CASSQDGRGLEQFF. CDR3 DNA: TGCGCCAGCAGCCAAGATGGAAGGGGCTTAGAGCAGTTCTTC.

The genes are TRBV7-9 and TRBJ1-1; 8 positions match TRBD1. CDR1 is SEHNR, CDR2 FQNEAQ, per germline (reference sequence). The CDR3 length is 14 residues. The J segment lost 5 bases and the V segment lost 5 bases, leaving 7 bases of the junction unmatched. The CDR3, as DNA: TGTGCCAGCAGCGCGGACAGGGTAGGGACTGAAGCTTTCTTT. This translates into CASSADRVGTEAFF.

The gene calls are TRBV7-9 and TRBJ1-4; 7 bases line up with TRBD1. V was clipped by 11 bases and J by 0 bases; unmatched bases: 3. Germline V lookup: CDR1 SEHNR, CDR2 FQNEAQ (reference sequence). The CDR3 sequence is 13 residues long. The CDR3, as DNA: TGTGCCGTAACAGGGGCAACTAATGAAAAACTGTTTTTT. Its protein product is CAVTGATNEKLFF.

About this clone itself: The junction shows a germline mismatch at one end, possibly a read error. The rearrangement links TRBV7-2 to TRBJ2-1; TRBD2 aligns across 7 bases. The CDR3 is 16 residues long. In germline, CDR1 is SGHTA, CDR2 FQGNSA. CDR3 loop: CASSLARTGGSNEQFF. As DNA, the CDR3 is TGTGCCAGCAGCCTAGCCCGCACCGGCGGGAGCAATGAGCAGTTCTTC. Drawing the rest from reference TRBV7-2 and TRBJ2-1, the complete variable domain is GAGVSQSPSNKVTEKGKDVELRCDPISGHTALYWYRQSLGQGLEFLIYFQGNSAPDKSGLPSDRFSAERTGGSVSTLTIQRTQQEDSAVYLCASSLARTGGSNEQFFGPGTRLTVL.

The gene calls are TRBV9 and TRBJ2-3; 7 bases are a match to TRBD2. Germline CDR1 SGDLS, CDR2 YYNGEE. The CDR3 length is 16 residues. With V trimmed by 3 bases and J by 2 bases, 9 bases remained unmatched. For the CDR3, the DNA is TGTGCCAGCAGCGCTTCTAAAGCGGGGCTCACAGATACGCAGTATTTT. Residues: CASSASKAGLTDTQYF.

The chain employs TRBV7-8 and TRBJ2-1; 13 positions match TRBD2. J gave up 9 bases and V 5 bases, and 7 bases lay outside the gene matches. This CDR3 region has 15 residues. The germline V gene encodes CDR1 SGHVS and CDR2 FQNEAQ. DNA for the CDR3: TGTGCCAGCAGCCTCGGACTAGCGGGAGCGGGTGAGCAGTTCTTC. Residues: CASSLGLAGAGEQFF.

V gene TRBV3-1 (or the pseudogene TRBV3-2) combines with J gene TRBJ2-5, with 9 bases lining up with TRBD1. After removal of 1 base from V and 5 bases from J, the junction contained 8 bases not matched to a gene. Germline V gives CDR1 LGHDT, CDR2 YNNKEL (reference sequence). This CDR3 region has 16 residues. CDR3 DNA sequence: TGTGCCAGCAGCCAAGCGGGGACAGGGAGTGTCGAGACCCAGTACTTC. It specifies CASSQAGTGSVETQYF.

This clone was seen repeatedly, ten times or more. The rearrangement uses TRBV6-5 and TRBJ1-2; possible D gene TRBD1, 6 bases. The CDR3 is 15 amino acids. The germline V gene encodes CDR1 MNHEY and CDR2 SVGAGI. Between the trimmed V and J ends, which lost 6 bases and 7 bases, there was a span of 21 bases. The CDR3, as DNA: TGTGCCAGCAGCCCCCTCCTGACAGGCTTCAGTGGCTACACCTTC. As protein: CASSPLLTGFSGYTF.

The gene calls are TRBV19 and TRBJ2-7, with 7 bases identical to TRBD1. CDR3 length equals 13 residues. Trimming removed 6 bases from V and 2 bases from J; junction bases left unmatched: 4. CDR1 and CDR2 (germline): LNHDA, SQIVND (reference sequence). CDR3: CASRWTGTYEQYV. The DNA for the CDR3 is TGTGCCAGTAGATGGACAGGAACCTACGAGCAGTACGTC.

The rearrangement links TRBV7-6 to TRBJ2-7, with TRBD2 matching 13 bases. Losses at the gene ends were 6 bases for V and 2 bases for J; bases not matched to a gene: 7. The V gene's germline CDR1 is SGHVS and CDR2 FNYEAQ. The CDR3 has 16 amino acids. The CDR3 here is CASSPETSGRPYEQYF. The CDR3 DNA follows: TGTGCCAGCAGTCCCGAGACTAGCGGGAGGCCCTACGAGCAGTACTTC.

The chain is built from TRBV27 and TRBJ2-2; 8 bases fit TRBD2. Germline V gene sequence: CDR1 MNHEY, CDR2 SMNVEV (reference sequence). Trimming cost V 4 bases and J 0 bases; bases outside gene matches: 13. There are 19 residues in the CDR3. The CDR3 DNA follows: TGTGCCAGCAGTTCCTCCTCCCTGGCGGGGGGTACGAACACCGGGGAGCTGTTTTTT. Protein sequence: CASSSSSLAGGTNTGELFF.

The chain joins TRBV29-1 to TRBJ1-2; a weak D match, TRBD1 (6 bases). This CDR3 spans 14 amino acids. In germline, CDR1 is SQVTM, CDR2 ANQGSEA. V shed 5 bases and J shed 5 bases, with 18 bases lying between them. The CDR3 DNA reads TGCAGCGTTATACGGGACAACTTGGGGTATGGCTACACCTTC. Protein product: CSVIRDNLGYGYTF. Full variable domain (remainder filled in from reference TRBV29-1 and TRBJ1-2): SAVISQKPSRDICQRGTSLTIQCQVDSQVTMMFWYRQQPGQSLTLIATANQGSEATYESGFVIDKFPISRPNLTFSTLTVSNMSPEDSSIYLCSVIRDNLGYGYTFGSGTRLTVV.

The rearrangement links TRBV27 to TRBJ2-7; 8 bases fit TRBD1. The CDR3 runs to 15 residues. Per the germline V gene, CDR1 is MNHEY and CDR2 is SMNVEV (reference sequence). J lost 4 bases, V lost 6 bases, and 11 bases had no gene match. The CDR3 DNA reads as TGTGCCAGCAGAGATAGCCCCGGGACAGGTTACGAGCAGTACGTC. Its protein product is CASRDSPGTGYEQYV.

V gene TRBV5-1 combines with J gene TRBJ1-4; D is unclear. V was trimmed by 5 bases and J by 4 bases, leaving 12 bases between them. Germline V gene data show CDR1 as SGHRS and CDR2 as YFSETQ. The CDR3 spans 14 residues. The CDR3 nucleotides read TGCGCCAGCAGTGGGCAGCCCAATAATGAAAAACTGTTTTTT. Its protein is CASSGQPNNEKLFF.

The chain uses TRBV10-3 and TRBJ1-6, with 12 bases that match TRBD1. There are 19 residues in the CDR3. From germline, CDR1 is ENHRY and CDR2 SYGVKD. With V trimmed by 3 bases and J by 7 bases, 13 bases remained unmatched. CDR3 DNA sequence: TGTGCCATCAGTGACCGGGGACAGGGGGCAAGTGTTGAGAATTCACCCCTCCACTTT. Its translation is CAISDRGQGASVENSPLHF.

This chain uses TRBV7-6 with TRBJ2-3; 7 nucleotides align to TRBD1. The junction had 6 bases not matched to a gene; V was cut back by 0 bases and J by 3 bases. The CDR3 consists of 16 residues. Per the germline V gene, CDR1 is SGHVS and CDR2 is FNYEAQ. The CDR3 loop is CASSLAPGQTTDTQYF. CDR3 nucleotide sequence: TGTGCCAGCAGCTTAGCTCCGGGACAGACAACAGATACGCAGTATTTT.

This clone was observed a single time. The CDR3 nucleotides read TGTGCCAGCAGCTTACGTCAGGGGGCCGATCAGCCCCAGCATTTT. As protein: CASSLRQGADQPQHF. The chain combines TRBV11-2 with TRBJ1-5; TRBD1 agrees at 8 bases. The CDR3 extends over 15 amino acids. With 2 bases clipped from V and 5 bases from J, the junction kept 5 bases outside the gene matches. The V gene's germline CDR1 is SGHAT and CDR2 FQNNGV.

This clone appeared a single time. The genes are TRBV28 and TRBJ2-2, with D perhaps TRBD2 (5 bases). The CDR3 extends over 14 amino acids. Germline loops: CDR1 MDHEN, CDR2 SYDVKM. The V end lost 4 bases, the J end lost 3 bases, and 9 bases lay between the germline ends. The CDR3 coding sequence is TGTGCCAGCAGTTCCCTGAGGGACACCGGGGAGCTGTTTTTT. This gives the protein CASSSLRDTGELFF. The variable domain in full, completed from reference TRBV28 and TRBJ2-2, reads DVKVTQSSRYLVKRTGEKVFLECVQDMDHENMFWYRQDPGLGLRLIYFSYDVKMKEKGDIPEGYSVSREKKERFSLILESASTNQTSMYLCASSSLRDTGELFFGEGSRLTVL.